A single sample is the source of the 20 T cell receptor beta chains below, sequenced in a study of identical twins. MiXCR was run by TCRdb on the 5' RACE reads, yielding one entry per CDR3 protein. The table has 1.5 million to 2 million distinct CDR3 sequences, 32% seen once; the top ten hold approximately 0.29%. The sample consisted of cord blood. These receptors came from a newborn girl in good health.

This rearrangement joins TRBV18 to TRBJ1-5; TRBD1 agrees at 7 bases. Per the germline V gene, CDR1 is KGHSH and CDR2 is LQKENI. The CDR3 runs to 14 residues. V shed 5 bases and J 7 bases; nucleotides not matched to a gene: 8. For the CDR3, the DNA is TGTGCCAGCTCAGGACAGGTTGGTAGGCAGCCCCAGCATTTT. This translates into CASSGQVGRQPQHF. The full variable domain, rest sourced from reference TRBV18 and TRBJ1-5, is NAGVMQNPRHLVRRRGQEARLRCSPMKGHSHVYWYRQLPEEGLKFMVYLQKENIIDESGMPKERFSAEFPKEGPSILRIQQVVRGDSAAYFCASSGQVGRQPQHFGDGTRLSIL.

This clonotype was counted only a few times. The chain carries TRBV11-2 and TRBJ2-7; 8 bases map to TRBD2. Losses at the gene ends were 0 bases for V and 6 bases for J; bases not matched to a gene: 19. Germline CDR1 and CDR2: SGHAT and FQNNGV. This CDR3 comprises 19 residues. CDR3 DNA sequence: TGTGCCAGCAGCTTAGAAGGGGGAGTAGCGGGATCCGAAGTATCCGAGCAGTACTTC. Its translation is CASSLEGGVAGSEVSEQYF.

This clonotype has at least ten counts. The chain couples TRBV28 to TRBJ1-5, with 7 bases that match TRBD1. Germline assignment: CDR1 MDHEN and CDR2 SYDVKM. The V gene end was trimmed by 6 bases and the J gene end by 3 bases; junction bases not matched to a gene: 5. The CDR3 has 14 amino acids. CDR3 coding DNA: TGTGCCAGCAGACCCGGGACAGTCAATCAGCCCCAGCATTTT. It yields the protein CASRPGTVNQPQHF.

This clonotype was counted between two and nine times. The chain couples TRBV20-1 to TRBJ2-5, with 9 bases fitting TRBD1. Germline CDR1 is DFQATT and CDR2 is SNEGSKA (reference sequence). The CDR3 extends over 13 amino acids. The J segment lost 4 bases and the V segment lost 6 bases, leaving 6 bases of the junction unmatched. CDR3 region: CSASGDRVETQYF. DNA of the CDR3: TGCAGTGCCTCCGGGGACAGGGTAGAGACCCAGTACTTC.

In DNA form, the CDR3 reads TGTGCCAGCAGTTTTATCCGGGACAGGGGCTCCTACGAGCAGTACTTC. Translating gives CASSFIRDRGSYEQYF. The chain carries TRBV6-5 and TRBJ2-7, with 10 bases fitting TRBD1. The CDR3 runs 16 residues. Germline CDR1 is MNHEY and CDR2 is SVGAGI. V lost 4 bases and J lost 0; bases outside the gene matches: 6.

The gene calls are TRBV28 and TRBJ2-4; D is unresolved. Germline lookup yields CDR1 MDHEN and CDR2 SYDVKM. The CDR3 has 13 amino acids. V was cut by 2 bases and J by 5 bases, with 7 bases left in between. This CDR3 reads CASSLPAENIQYF. CDR3 bases: TGTGCCAGCAGTTTACCCGCTGAAAACATTCAGTACTTC.

This clonotype was observed a handful of times. CDR3 nucleotide sequence: TGCGCCAGCAGCCAAGAAACGCGTAGCTCCTACGAGCAGTACTTC. Translation: CASSQETRSSYEQYF. V gene TRBV4-1 combines with J gene TRBJ2-7; D not certain. Trimming removed 0 bases from V and 0 bases from J, with 9 bases in between. This CDR3 is 15 amino acids long. Looked up from germline, CDR1 is MGHRA and CDR2 is YSYEKL.

This clonotype was counted a few times. The V and J genes are TRBV5-1 and TRBJ2-1; perhaps TRBD2 as D (5 bases). CDR3 length equals 14 residues. Per the germline V gene, CDR1 is SGHRS and CDR2 is YFSETQ. The ends were cut back, 4 bases at V and 7 bases at J, with 15 bases in the middle. CDR3 coding DNA: TGCGCCAGCAGCCGCGCGGGCCGAGGTAATGAGCAGTTCTTC. Its translation is CASSRAGRGNEQFF.

As DNA, the CDR3 is TGTGCCAGCAGTTTAAGGGCTAGCGGGGAGGTAAATGAGCAGTTCTTC. Translation: CASSLRASGEVNEQFF. This chain links TRBV27 with TRBJ2-1; 9 nucleotides line up with TRBD2. Germline V gene data show CDR1 as MNHEY and CDR2 as SMNVEV (reference sequence). CDR3 length equals 16 residues. J lost 7 bases, V lost 2 bases, and 9 bases had no gene match.

This chain uses TRBV19 with TRBJ2-7; D ambiguous. The CDR3 runs 13 residues. Between the trimmed V and J ends, which lost 3 bases and 3 bases, there was a span of 9 bases. The V gene's germline CDR1 is LNHDA and CDR2 SQIVND (reference sequence). The CDR3: CASSMSAFYEQYF. DNA for the CDR3: TGTGCCAGTAGTATGTCGGCATTCTACGAGCAGTACTTC.

This clonotype was seen more than once but under ten times. CDR3 protein: CASSRPLVSYNEQFF. CDR3 sequence (DNA): TGTGCCAGCAGCCGGCCCCTAGTAAGCTACAATGAGCAGTTCTTC. V gene TRBV14 combines with J gene TRBJ2-1; D call uncertain. With 4 bases removed from V and 3 bases from J, the gap between germline ends came to 13 bases. This CDR3 has 15 amino acids. Germline values: CDR1 SGHDN, CDR2 FVKESK.

V usage is TRBV21-1 and J usage is TRBJ2-1; the table's D call of TRBD1 was not tested on the DNA. TRBV21-1 counts as a pseudogene. This CDR3 has 16 amino acids. The CDR3 DNA follows: TGTGCCAGCAGCAAAGTAAAGAGACAGGGCTACAATGAGCAGTTCTTC. This encodes CASSKVKRQGYNEQFF.

This clonotype has only one observation. The V and J genes are TRBV20-1 and TRBJ2-4; 10 positions match TRBD2. V was clipped by 3 bases and J by 13 bases; unmatched bases: 15. The V gene's germline CDR1 is DFQATT and CDR2 SNEGSKA (reference sequence). This CDR3 region has 15 residues. The CDR3 coding sequence is TGCAGTGCTAGGGGTACTAGCGGGAATAAGAATGAGCAGTACTTC. It is translated as CSARGTSGNKNEQYF.

The chain is built from TRBV6-6 and TRBJ1-1; D not certain. The V gene's germline CDR1 is MNHNY and CDR2 SVGAGI (reference sequence). The CDR3 has 13 residues. V was pared by 2 bases and J by 5 bases, with 9 bases between. In DNA form, the CDR3 reads TGTGCCAGCAGTTACCGGTGGGCAACTGAAGCTTTCTTT. It translates to CASSYRWATEAFF.

V is TRBV18 and J is TRBJ1-5; 8 nucleotides agree with TRBD1. This CDR3 comprises 14 residues. The germline gives CDR1 KGHSH, CDR2 LQKENI. Trimming at V came to 5 bases and at J to 6 bases, leaving 6 bases not matched to a gene. The CDR3 sequence is CASSGQGWGQPQHF. The DNA for the CDR3 is TGTGCCAGCTCAGGACAGGGTTGGGGTCAGCCCCAGCATTTT.

The chain carries TRBV7-2 and TRBJ2-7, with D possibly TRBD2 on 6 matching bases. The J call may be wrong; the DNA end is better matched by TRBJ2-5. CDR1 SGHTA and CDR2 FQGNSA come from the germline V gene. This CDR3 has 15 amino acids. CDR3 amino acids: CASSRSGDSRRTQYF. In DNA, the CDR3 is TGTGCCAGCAGCCGTAGCGGCGACTCAAGAAGGACCCAGTACTTC.

V usage is TRBV12-3 or TRBV12-4 and J usage is TRBJ1-5; a possible D gene is TRBD1 (5 bases). V was clipped by 6 bases and J by 2 bases, with 17 bases between them. There are 16 residues in the CDR3. CDR3 nucleotide sequence: TGTGCCAGCAGCCCAAATAACCGAGGGGGCAATCAGCCCCAGCATTTT. The encoded protein is CASSPNNRGGNQPQHF.

The chain couples TRBV5-1 to TRBJ1-1, with D perhaps TRBD1 (6 bases). V shed 5 bases and J shed 3 bases, with 17 bases lying between them. Germline lookup yields CDR1 SGHRS and CDR2 YFSETQ. The CDR3 contains 15 residues. In DNA form, the CDR3 reads TGCGCCAGCAGACATCAGACAGGCCTCTACACTGAAGCTTTCTTT. Protein product: CASRHQTGLYTEAFF. Variable domain in full (rest from reference TRBV5-1 and TRBJ1-1): KAGVTQTPRYLIKTRGQQVTLSCSPISGHRSVSWYQQTPGQGLQFLFEYFSETQRNKGNFPGRFSGRQFSNSRSEMNVSTLELGDSALYLCASRHQTGLYTEAFFGQGTRLTVV.

V and J are TRBV28 and TRBJ2-5; 7 positions agree with TRBD2. Gene TRBJ2-7 matches the end of the DNA better, so the J call may be wrong. Germline CDR1 and CDR2: MDHEN and SYDVKM. The CDR3 extends over 15 amino acids. Written as DNA, the CDR3 is TGTGCCAGCAGTTTAGCGGGAGAAGGACGCTACGAGCAGTACTTC. Translated, it gives CASSLAGEGRYEQYF.

This rearrangement joins TRBV11-2 to TRBJ1-2; D uncertain. V was clipped by 2 bases and J by 6 bases, with 16 bases between them. This CDR3 is 15 amino acids long. Germline CDR1 and CDR2: SGHAT and FQNNGV. The CDR3 spells CASSLLRGRVDGYTF. In DNA form, the CDR3 reads TGTGCCAGCAGCTTATTGAGAGGGAGGGTTGATGGCTACACCTTC.